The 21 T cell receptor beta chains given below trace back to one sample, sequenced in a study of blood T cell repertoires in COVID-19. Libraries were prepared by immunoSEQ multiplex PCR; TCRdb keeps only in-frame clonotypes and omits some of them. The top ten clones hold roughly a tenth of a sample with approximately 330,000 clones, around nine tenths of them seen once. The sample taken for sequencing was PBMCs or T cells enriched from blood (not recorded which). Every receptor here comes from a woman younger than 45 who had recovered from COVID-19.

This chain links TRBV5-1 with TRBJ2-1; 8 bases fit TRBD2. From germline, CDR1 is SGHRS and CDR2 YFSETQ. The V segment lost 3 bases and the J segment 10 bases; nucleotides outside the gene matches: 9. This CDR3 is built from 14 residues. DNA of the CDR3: TGCGCCAGCAGCTCACACGGCGGGGGGAAGGAGCAGTTCTTC. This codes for CASSSHGGGKEQFF.

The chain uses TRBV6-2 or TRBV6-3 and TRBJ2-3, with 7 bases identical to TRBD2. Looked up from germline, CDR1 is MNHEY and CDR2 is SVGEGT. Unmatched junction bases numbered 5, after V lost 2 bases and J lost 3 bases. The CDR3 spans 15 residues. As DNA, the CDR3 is TGTGCCAGCAGTTACCCGAAAGCGGGAACAGATACGCAGTATTTT. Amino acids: CASSYPKAGTDTQYF.

CDR3 coding DNA: TGCAGCGTCCTATGGGCGAACACTGAAGCTTTCTTT. This translates into CSVLWANTEAFF. The rearrangement links TRBV29-1 to TRBJ1-1; D is uncertain. From germline, CDR1 is SQVTM and CDR2 ANQGSEA. This CDR3 has 12 residues. V lost 6 bases and J 1 base, leaving 9 bases between the germline ends.

CDR3 nucleotide sequence: TGTGCCAGCAGCCGTCTAGCGGCCTCCTACGAGCAGTACTTC. This translates into CASSRLAASYEQYF. J is TRBJ2-7 and V is TRBV6-5; 7 nucleotides align to TRBD2. The CDR3 runs 14 residues. Germline-derived CDR1 and CDR2 are MNHEY and SVGAGI. The V and J ends lost 6 bases and 0 bases, in that order; junction bases with no gene match: 5.

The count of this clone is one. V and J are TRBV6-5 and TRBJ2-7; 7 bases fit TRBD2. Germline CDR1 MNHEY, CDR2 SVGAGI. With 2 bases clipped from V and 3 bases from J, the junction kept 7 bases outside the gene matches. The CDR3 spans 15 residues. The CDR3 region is CASSYGVGGNYEQYF. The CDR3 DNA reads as TGTGCCAGCAGTTACGGGGTGGGAGGGAACTACGAGCAGTACTTC.

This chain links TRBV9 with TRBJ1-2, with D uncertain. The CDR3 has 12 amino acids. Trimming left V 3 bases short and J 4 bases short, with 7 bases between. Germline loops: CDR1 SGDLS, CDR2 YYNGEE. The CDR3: CASSGEGYGYTF. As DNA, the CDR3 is TGTGCCAGCAGCGGAGAGGGCTATGGCTACACCTTC.

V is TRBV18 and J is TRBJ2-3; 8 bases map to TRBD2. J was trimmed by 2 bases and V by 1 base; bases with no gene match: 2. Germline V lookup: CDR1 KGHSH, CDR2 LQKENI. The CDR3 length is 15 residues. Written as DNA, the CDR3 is TGTGCCAGCTCACCACTAGCGGGGACCACAGATACGCAGTATTTT. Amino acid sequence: CASSPLAGTTDTQYF.

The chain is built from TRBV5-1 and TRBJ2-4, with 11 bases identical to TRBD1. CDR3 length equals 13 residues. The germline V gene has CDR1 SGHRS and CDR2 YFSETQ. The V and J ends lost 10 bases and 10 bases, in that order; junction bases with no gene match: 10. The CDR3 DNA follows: TGCGCCTGTAGCCCCGGGACAGGGGGAATTCAGTACTTC. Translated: CACSPGTGGIQYF. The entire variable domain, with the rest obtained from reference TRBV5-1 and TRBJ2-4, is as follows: KAGVTQTPRYLIKTRGQQVTLSCSPISGHRSVSWYQQTPGQGLQFLFEYFSETQRNKGNFPGRFSGRQFSNSRSEMNVSTLELGDSALYLCACSPGTGGIQYFGAGTRLSVL.

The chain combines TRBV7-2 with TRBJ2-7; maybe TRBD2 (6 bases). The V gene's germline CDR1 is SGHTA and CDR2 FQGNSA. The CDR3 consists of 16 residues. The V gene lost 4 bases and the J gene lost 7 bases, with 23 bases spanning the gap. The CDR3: CASSSGLSSDLGEQYF. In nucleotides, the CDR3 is TGTGCCAGCAGCTCGGGACTCTCCTCCGATTTGGGAGAGCAGTACTTC.

The CDR3 nucleotides are TGTGCCAGTTCATTTGCGGGGTTCGGCAATCAGCCCCAGCATTTT. Encoded protein: CASSFAGFGNQPQHF. This rearrangement joins TRBV19 to TRBJ1-5, with unresolved D. Germline V gives CDR1 LNHDA, CDR2 SQIVND (reference sequence). V was pared by 8 bases and J by 2 bases, with 16 bases between. The CDR3 is 15 amino acids.

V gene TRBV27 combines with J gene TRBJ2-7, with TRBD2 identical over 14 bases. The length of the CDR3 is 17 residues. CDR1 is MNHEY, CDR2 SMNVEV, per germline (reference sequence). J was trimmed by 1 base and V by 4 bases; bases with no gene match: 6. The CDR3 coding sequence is TGTGCCAGCAGTTCGGGGACTAGCGGGAGTGGGTCCTACGAGCAGTACTTC. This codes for CASSSGTSGSGSYEQYF.

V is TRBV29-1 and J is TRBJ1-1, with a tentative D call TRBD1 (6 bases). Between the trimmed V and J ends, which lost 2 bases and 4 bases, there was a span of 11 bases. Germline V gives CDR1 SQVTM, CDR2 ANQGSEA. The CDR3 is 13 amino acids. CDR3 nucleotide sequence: TGCAGCGTTGAAATGGTGGGGGCCACTGAAGCTTTCTTT. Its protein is CSVEMVGATEAFF.

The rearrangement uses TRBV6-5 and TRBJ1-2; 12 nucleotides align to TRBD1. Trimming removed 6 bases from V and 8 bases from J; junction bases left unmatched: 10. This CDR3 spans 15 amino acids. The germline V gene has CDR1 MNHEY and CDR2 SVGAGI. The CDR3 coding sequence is TGTGCCAGCAGCCGTACCGGGACAGGGGGCGTGGGCTACACCTTC. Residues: CASSRTGTGGVGYTF.

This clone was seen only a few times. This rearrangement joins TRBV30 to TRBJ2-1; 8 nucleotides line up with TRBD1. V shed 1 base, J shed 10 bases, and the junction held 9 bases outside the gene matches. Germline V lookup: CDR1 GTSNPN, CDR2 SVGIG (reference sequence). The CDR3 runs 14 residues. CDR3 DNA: TGTGCCTGGAGTGCCGGGGACTGGACAGGGGAGCAGTTCTTC. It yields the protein CAWSAGDWTGEQFF. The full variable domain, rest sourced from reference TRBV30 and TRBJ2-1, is SQTIHQWPATLVQPVGSPLSLECTVEGTSNPNLYWYRQAAGRGLQLLFYSVGIGQISSEVPQNLSASRPQDRQFILSSKKLLLSDSGFYLCAWSAGDWTGEQFFGPGTRLTVL.

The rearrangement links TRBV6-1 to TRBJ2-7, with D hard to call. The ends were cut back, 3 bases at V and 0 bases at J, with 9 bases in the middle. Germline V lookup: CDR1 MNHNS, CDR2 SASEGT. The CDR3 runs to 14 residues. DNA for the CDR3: TGTGCCAGCAGTGATACGGGTCACTCCTACGAGCAGTACTTC. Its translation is CASSDTGHSYEQYF.

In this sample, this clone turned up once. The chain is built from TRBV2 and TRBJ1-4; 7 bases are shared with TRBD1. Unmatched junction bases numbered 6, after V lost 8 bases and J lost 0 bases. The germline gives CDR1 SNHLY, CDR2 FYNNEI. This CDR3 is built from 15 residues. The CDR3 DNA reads TGTGCCAGCGGTCGGGACAGAGCAACTAATGAAAAACTGTTTTTT. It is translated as CASGRDRATNEKLFF.

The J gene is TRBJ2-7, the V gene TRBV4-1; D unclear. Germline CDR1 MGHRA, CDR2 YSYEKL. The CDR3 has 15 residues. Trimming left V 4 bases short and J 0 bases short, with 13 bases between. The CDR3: CASSRLSRNSYEQYF. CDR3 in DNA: TGCGCCAGCAGCCGTTTAAGCAGGAACTCCTACGAGCAGTACTTC.

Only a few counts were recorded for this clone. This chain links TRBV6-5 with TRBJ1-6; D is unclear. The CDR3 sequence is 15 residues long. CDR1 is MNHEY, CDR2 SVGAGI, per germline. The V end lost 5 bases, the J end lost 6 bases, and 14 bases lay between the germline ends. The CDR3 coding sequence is TGTGCCAGCAGTCTCGCCGGTCCCCCTAATTCACCCCTCCACTTT. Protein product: CASSLAGPPNSPLHF.

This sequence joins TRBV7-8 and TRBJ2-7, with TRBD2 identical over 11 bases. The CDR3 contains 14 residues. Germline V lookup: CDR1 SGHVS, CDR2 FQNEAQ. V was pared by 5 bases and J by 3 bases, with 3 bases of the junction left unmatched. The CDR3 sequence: CASSMGLAVYEQYF. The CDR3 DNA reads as TGTGCCAGCAGCATGGGACTAGCGGTCTACGAGCAGTACTTC. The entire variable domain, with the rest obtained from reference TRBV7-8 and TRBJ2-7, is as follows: GAGVSQSPRYKVAKRGQDVALRCDPISGHVSLFWYQQALGQGPEFLTYFQNEAQLDKSGLPSDRFFAERPEGSVSTLKIQRTQQEDSAVYLCASSMGLAVYEQYFGPGTRLTVT.

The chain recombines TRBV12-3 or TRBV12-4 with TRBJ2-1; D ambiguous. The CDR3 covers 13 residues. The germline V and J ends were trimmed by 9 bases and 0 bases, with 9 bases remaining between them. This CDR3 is CASIPSSYNEQFF. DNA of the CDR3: TGTGCCAGTATTCCTAGCTCCTACAATGAGCAGTTCTTC.

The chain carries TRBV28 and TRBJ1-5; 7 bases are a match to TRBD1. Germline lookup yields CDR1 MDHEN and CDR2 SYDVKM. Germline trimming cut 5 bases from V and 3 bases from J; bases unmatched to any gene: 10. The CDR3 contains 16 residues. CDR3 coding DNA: TGTGCCAGCAGTCGACAGGGATGGCCGGTCAATCAGCCCCAGCATTTT. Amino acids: CASSRQGWPVNQPQHF.